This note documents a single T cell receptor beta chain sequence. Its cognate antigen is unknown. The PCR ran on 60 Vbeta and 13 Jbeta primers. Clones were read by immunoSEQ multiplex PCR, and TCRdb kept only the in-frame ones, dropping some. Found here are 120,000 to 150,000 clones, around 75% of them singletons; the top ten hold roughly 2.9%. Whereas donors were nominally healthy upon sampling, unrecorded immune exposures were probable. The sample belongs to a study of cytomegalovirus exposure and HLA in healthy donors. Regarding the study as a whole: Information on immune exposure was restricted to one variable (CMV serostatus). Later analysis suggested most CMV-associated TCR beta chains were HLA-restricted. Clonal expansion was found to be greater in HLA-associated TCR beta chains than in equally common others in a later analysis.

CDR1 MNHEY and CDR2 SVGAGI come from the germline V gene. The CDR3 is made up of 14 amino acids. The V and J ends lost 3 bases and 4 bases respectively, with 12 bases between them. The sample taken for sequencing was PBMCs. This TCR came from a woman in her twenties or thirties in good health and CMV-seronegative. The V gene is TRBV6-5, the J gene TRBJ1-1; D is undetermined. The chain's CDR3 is CASSYARLVTEAFF. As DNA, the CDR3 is TGTGCCAGCAGTTATGCTAGATTGGTCACTGAAGCTTTCTTT.